This entry features one TCR beta chain sequence. Its target is not known. The record originates from a study of T cell responses to AZD1222 COVID-19 vaccine. Study outcomes and limitations: Among AZD1222 vaccinees, only six were seropositive at baseline.

V shed 4 bases and J shed 0 bases, with 14 bases lying between them. The CDR3 runs 16 residues. The germline V gene has CDR1 SGDLS and CDR2 YYNGEE. Generated by immunoSEQ multiplex PCR, the TCRdb table keeps only in-frame clones and is missing some. The sample lists about 140,000 clones, approximately 95% occurring once. The source of this sequence is an adult in good health. This chain connects TRBV9 to TRBJ1-3; tentative D call: TRBD1 (5 bases). Material: peripheral blood, obtained on day 0 of MenACWY control vaccination. CDR3 region: CASSLGGGVSGNTIYF. CDR3 coding DNA: TGTGCCAGCAGCCTTGGGGGGGGTGTCTCTGGAAACACCATATATTTT.